These 18 T cell receptor beta chains were all obtained from the same sample, sequenced in a study of T-cell memory formation after mild COVID-19. TCRdb re-derived calls from the 5' RACE reads in MiXCR, one entry per CDR3 protein. Of over 400,000 distinct CDR3 sequences in the sample, 20% to 30% were seen once. Sequenced input: PBMCs or a T cell subset sorted from them (not recorded which). The source is an adult woman who had mild COVID-19 (a few samples of this study predate the infection). Cell type and time point are not known.

The rearrangement uses TRBV7-9 and TRBJ2-5; 9 nucleotides match TRBD1. The junction had 8 bases not matched to a gene; V was cut back by 4 bases and J by 5 bases. Germline lookup yields CDR1 SEHNR and CDR2 FQNEAQ (reference sequence). This CDR3 has 15 amino acids. CDR3 amino acids: CASSSGQGPRETQYF. DNA of the CDR3: TGTGCCAGCAGCTCGGGACAGGGTCCAAGGGAGACCCAGTACTTC. Full variable domain (rest looked up from reference TRBV7-9 and TRBJ2-5): DTGVSQNPRHKITKRGQNVTFRCDPISEHNRLYWYRQTLGQGPEFLTYFQNEAQLEKSRLLSDRFSAERPKGSFSTLEIQRTEQGDSAMYLCASSSGQGPRETQYFGPGTRLLVL.

This chain joins TRBV15 and TRBJ2-7; D is tentatively TRBD1 or TRBD2 (7 bases each). The V gene's germline CDR1 is LNHNV and CDR2 YYDKDF (reference sequence). Trimming shortened V by 4 bases and J by 2 bases, and 15 bases separated the two germline ends. The CDR3 is 15 residues long. The DNA for the CDR3 is TGTGCCACCAGCACAGGGAGGGACAGTACCTACGAGCAGTACTTC. It yields the protein CATSTGRDSTYEQYF. Variable domain in full (rest from reference TRBV15 and TRBJ2-7): DAMVIQNPRYQVTQFGKPVTLSCSQTLNHNVMYWYQQKSSQAPKLLFHYYDKDFNNEADTPDNFQSRRPNTSFCFLDIRSPGLGDTAMYLCATSTGRDSTYEQYFGPGTRLTVT.

The chain carries TRBV29-1 and TRBJ2-7; TRBD1 agrees at 9 bases. From germline, CDR1 is SQVTM and CDR2 ANQGSEA. The CDR3 has 14 amino acids. V was pared by 5 bases and J by 2 bases, with 7 bases of the junction left unmatched. The DNA for the CDR3 is TGCAGCGTTATTACCGGGACAGGGACCTACGAGCAGTACTTC. Its translation is CSVITGTGTYEQYF.

There are a few counts of this clonotype. This chain links TRBV12-3 or TRBV12-4 with TRBJ1-2; 7 bases fit TRBD1. J gave up 4 bases and V 5 bases, and 7 bases lay outside the gene matches. The CDR3 sequence is 14 residues long. For the CDR3, the DNA is TGTGCCAGCAGTACTGCAGGGGGTCCCTATGGCTACACCTTC. Its translation: CASSTAGGPYGYTF.

This clonotype was counted a few times. The CDR3, as DNA: TGTGCCAGCAGCTTATCCCCCTTAGGCACTGAAGCTTTCTTT. Residues: CASSLSPLGTEAFF. The J gene is TRBJ1-1, the V gene TRBV7-2; D remains unclear. Trimming pared 2 bases from V and 4 bases from J, leaving 11 bases between. The length of the CDR3 is 14 residues. The V gene's germline CDR1 is SGHTA and CDR2 FQGNSA.

The sample holds a few counts of this clonotype. The junction departs from germline at one end; a sequencing error may be responsible. V gene TRBV29-1 combines with J gene TRBJ2-3; maybe TRBD1 (7 bases). The CDR3 length is 16 residues. The germline CDR1 and CDR2 sequences are SQVTM and ANQGSEA. CDR3 DNA sequence: TGCAGCGTTAGGGGGGACAGAGATACTAGCACCGATACGCAGTATTTT. This codes for CSVRGDRDTSTDTQYF.

The CDR3 sequence: CASSQDYGGDEQFF. DNA for the CDR3: TGCGCCAGCAGCCAAGATTACGGGGGGGATGAGCAGTTCTTC. V is TRBV4-3 and J is TRBJ2-1, with 8 bases identical to TRBD2. The germline V gene encodes CDR1 LGHNA and CDR2 YSLEER. CDR3 length: 14 residues. The V gene end was trimmed by 0 bases and the J gene end by 8 bases; junction bases not matched to a gene: 3.

This clonotype was detected a few times. The chain joins TRBV4-1 to TRBJ2-3; the D gene is possibly TRBD2 (5 bases). Germline V lookup: CDR1 MGHRA, CDR2 YSYEKL. The CDR3 runs to 14 residues. Between the trimmed V and J ends, which lost 0 bases and 5 bases, there was a span of 9 bases. The DNA for the CDR3 is TGCGCCAGCAGCCAAGACGGGGTGGGAGATACGCAGTATTTT. Amino acids: CASSQDGVGDTQYF.

The rearrangement links TRBV30 to TRBJ2-3, with a tentative D call TRBD2 (6 bases). The CDR3 is made up of 16 amino acids. The germline V gene has CDR1 GTSNPN and CDR2 SVGIG (reference sequence). V was cut by 2 bases and J by 3 bases, with 18 bases left in between. The DNA of the CDR3 is TGTGCCTGGAGTCAAACTGATAGGGGAGGTACAGATACGCAGTATTTT. Its translation: CAWSQTDRGGTDTQYF.

This chain links TRBV5-1 with TRBJ2-1; D is perhaps TRBD1 or TRBD2 (5 bases each). The CDR3 loop spans 14 amino acids. In germline, CDR1 is SGHRS, CDR2 YFSETQ. V was shortened by 0 bases and J by 6 bases, with 10 bases between the two germline ends. The CDR3 bases are TGCGCCAGCAGCTTGGGGGGACGGGTCAATGAGCAGTTCTTC. This gives the protein CASSLGGRVNEQFF.

This chain uses TRBV14 with TRBJ2-2; TRBD2 agrees at 7 bases. The trim removed 3 bases at V and 2 bases at J, leaving 9 bases unmatched. This CDR3 spans 17 amino acids. The germline V gene has CDR1 SGHDN and CDR2 FVKESK. As DNA, the CDR3 is TGTGCCAGCAGCCATTTAACTAGCGCTCTAAACACCGGGGAGCTGTTTTTT. Translating it yields CASSHLTSALNTGELFF.

V gene TRBV12-3 or TRBV12-4 combines with J gene TRBJ1-1, with 7 bases matching TRBD1. Trimming cost V 5 bases and J 0 bases; bases outside gene matches: 6. The CDR3 covers 15 residues. The CDR3 protein is CASSIETGVNTEAFF. CDR3 nucleotides: TGTGCCAGCAGTATAGAAACAGGGGTGAACACTGAAGCTTTCTTT.

The chain is built from TRBV12-3 or TRBV12-4 and TRBJ2-7, with unresolved D. This CDR3 comprises 12 residues. Trimming pared 2 bases from V and 3 bases from J, leaving 5 bases between. The CDR3 DNA follows: TGTGCCAGCAGTTTAATCTTCTACGAGCAGTACTTC. Its translation: CASSLIFYEQYF.

V is TRBV7-8 and J is TRBJ2-1, with 11 bases fitting TRBD2. CDR1 SGHVS and CDR2 FQNEAQ come from the germline V gene. V lost 0 bases to trimming and J lost 8 bases; unmatched junction nucleotides: 3. This CDR3 contains 15 residues. The chain's CDR3 is CASSLALAGGDEQFF. The DNA of the CDR3 is TGTGCCAGCAGCTTAGCCCTAGCGGGGGGCGATGAGCAGTTCTTC.

V usage is TRBV5-1 and J usage is TRBJ1-1; 9 bases are a match to TRBD1. The germline CDR1 and CDR2 sequences are SGHRS and YFSETQ. The CDR3 has 16 residues. Germline trimming cut 3 bases from V and 0 bases from J; bases unmatched to any gene: 6. CDR3 protein: CASSSIGTGMNTEAFF. DNA of the CDR3: TGCGCCAGCAGCTCGATCGGGACAGGGATGAACACTGAAGCTTTCTTT.

The V and J genes are TRBV10-3 and TRBJ2-5; 11 bases agree with TRBD2. Germline assignment: CDR1 ENHRY and CDR2 SYGVKD. There are 17 residues in the CDR3. After removal of 4 bases from V and 2 bases from J, the junction contained 9 bases not matched to a gene. Here the CDR3 DNA reads TGTGCCATCAGTGTCGCCCTAGCGGGAGGAAGTCAAGAGACCCAGTACTTC. Translating gives CAISVALAGGSQETQYF.

The V gene is TRBV3-1, the J gene TRBJ1-1; possibly TRBD1 for D (5 bases). Germline V gene sequence: CDR1 LGHDT, CDR2 YNNKEL (reference sequence). V gave up 3 bases and J gave up 2 bases, with 7 bases separating them. The CDR3 is made up of 13 amino acids. CDR3 DNA: TGTGCCAGCAGCCACAGGGATAACACTGAAGCTTTCTTT. Amino acid sequence: CASSHRDNTEAFF.

J is TRBJ2-2 and V is TRBV6-2 or TRBV6-3; 13 nucleotides align to TRBD2. Germline V gene data show CDR1 as MNHEY and CDR2 as SVGEGT. Germline trimming cut 8 bases from V and 5 bases from J; bases unmatched to any gene: 11. This CDR3 is built from 17 residues. The CDR3 DNA sequence: TGTGCCAGCCTAAGAAGGACTAGCGGGAGAAGGACCGGGGAGCTGTTTTTT. Translating it yields CASLRRTSGRRTGELFF.